Listed here are 27 T cell receptor delta chains from one sample, sequenced in a study of human gamma delta and Vdelta1 T cells. TCRdb reprocessed the PCR reads through CATT. Of approximately 6,000 delta-chain clones in the sample, less than 9.5% were seen once. The sequencing input was naive CD27+ Vdelta1 gamma-delta T cells from blood. The receptors here all came from a human donor in good health.

With respect to this clone: This probably arose from a read error, given a far larger clone one base away. The genes are TRDV1 and TRDJ1, with D perhaps being TRDD2 or TRDD3 (5 bases each). Germline CDR1 and CDR2: TSWWSYY and QGS. The CDR3 has 18 amino acids. Trimming stripped 4 bases from V and 2 bases from J, with 23 bases between. CDR3 protein: CALGGRLRGGGRTDKLIF. The CDR3 DNA reads as TGTGCTCTTGGGGGACGCCTTCGCGGAGGGGGTAGGACCGATAAACTCATCTTT.

This clone is deemed medium-sized. J is TRDJ1 and V is TRDV1; tentative D call: TRDD3 (6 bases). Germline CDR1 reads TSWWSYY; CDR2 reads QGS. The CDR3 sequence is 18 residues long. The V gene lost 5 bases and the J gene lost 0 bases, with 22 bases spanning the gap. This chain's CDR3 is CALGKSGGTKAYTDKLIF. Here the CDR3 DNA reads TGTGCTCTTGGGAAATCCGGGGGAACCAAGGCGTACACCGATAAACTCATCTTT.

Of note for this clone: TCRdb's protein, taken from a much larger clone, differs from this DNA's translation at residue 6, likely owing to a read error; the protein displayed comes from the DNA. The chain combines TRDV1 with TRDJ1; D is unclear. Germline values: CDR1 TSWWSYY, CDR2 QGS. This CDR3 comprises 14 residues. CDR3 loop: CALGEQTYTDKLIF. The CDR3 coding sequence is TGTGCTCTTGGAGAACAGACTTACACCGATAAACTCATCTTT.

This clone has only a few counts. A far larger clone is off by one base, so a read error is likely. Other DNA sequences in the same sample also yield this CDR3. This chain joins TRDV2 and TRDJ1; TRDD3 matches at 10 bases. CDR3 length: 17 amino acids. Germline V CDR1 and CDR2: GEAIGNYY, EKD. CDR3 amino acids: CACDTVQLGDNADKLIF. CDR3 nucleotides: TGTGCCTGTGACACCGTGCAGCTGGGGGATAATGCCGACAAACTCATCTTT.

About this clone: The mismatch at residue 13 between this DNA's translation and the TCRdb protein of a much larger clone likely reflects a read error; the protein shown is translated from the DNA. The gene calls are TRDV1 and TRDJ1, with 12 positions matching TRDD3. Germline values: CDR1 TSWWSYY, CDR2 QGS. V gave up 5 bases and J gave up 1 base; unmatched junction bases: 14. The CDR3 extends over 19 amino acids. CDR3 sequence: CALGNPPIWGIRSTDKLIF. CDR3 bases: TGTGCTCTTGGGAACCCCCCTATCTGGGGGATACGGAGCACCGATAAACTCATCTTT.

This clone was detected only a few times. A clone one base away is much larger, so this may be a read error. Additional DNA sequences in this sample encode the identical CDR3. The rearrangement joins TRDV1 to TRDJ1, with D perhaps TRDD2 or TRDD3 (5 bases each). The germline CDR1 and CDR2 sequences are TSWWSYY and QGS. The CDR3 extends over 23 amino acids. The CDR3 sequence is CALGEPPFSLRGANPNPKGGLIF. CDR3 DNA: TGCGCTCTTGGGGAGCCTCCTTTTTCCCTACGCGGGGCCAACCCAAACCCGAAAGGCGGACTCATCTTT.

A remark on this clone: Given a far larger clone just one base away, this is likely a sequencing read error. This sequence joins TRDV1 and TRDJ1; 13 nucleotides match TRDD3. Per the germline V gene, CDR1 is TSWWSYY and CDR2 is QGS. The J segment lost 3 bases and the V segment lost 11 bases, leaving 30 bases of the junction unmatched. The CDR3 runs 22 residues. The CDR3 reads CAIAFVPRYWGIRPGVADKLIF. The CDR3 region has the DNA TGTGCTATAGCCTTCGTACCCCGATACTGGGGGATACGCCCGGGGGTCGCCGATAAACTCATCTTT.

This clone ranks as large (0.1 to 1%). Other DNA sequences in this specimen translate into the identical CDR3. J is TRDJ1 and V is TRDV1, with 9 bases matching TRDD3. Germline lookup yields CDR1 TSWWSYY and CDR2 QGS. CDR3 length: 18 amino acids. V lost 5 bases to trimming and J lost 0 bases; unmatched junction nucleotides: 13. CDR3 coding DNA: TGTGCTCTTGGGTGGTCCCGGGGATACGTGAGAAACACCGATAAACTCATCTTT. It codes for CALGWSRGYVRNTDKLIF.

By sample share, this clone is medium-sized. This sequence joins TRDV1 and TRDJ1, with 11 bases aligning to TRDD3. V shed 4 bases, J shed 8 bases, and the junction held 24 bases outside the gene matches. Germline loops: CDR1 TSWWSYY, CDR2 QGS. The CDR3 sequence is 20 residues long. The CDR3 is CALGVPRPFQMGDTGTKLIF. The CDR3 DNA reads TGTGCTCTTGGGGTCCCCCGGCCCTTCCAAATGGGGGATACGGGGACCAAACTCATCTTT.

Notes on this clone: A far larger clone is only one base removed, so a read error is likely. The gene calls are TRDV1 and TRDJ1; 8 bases agree with TRDD3. Trimming removed 1 base from V and 0 bases from J; junction bases left unmatched: 25. Germline loops: CDR1 TSWWSYY, CDR2 QGS. The CDR3 loop spans 23 amino acids. The CDR3 protein is CALGERVVPSGIPYEINTDKLIF. In DNA, the CDR3 is TGTGCTCTTGGGGAACGGGTCGTTCCTTCGGGGATACCCTACGAAATCAACACCGATAAACTCATCTTT.

This clone has only a few counts. This chain joins TRDV1 and TRDJ1; 11 nucleotides align to TRDD3. This CDR3 has 15 amino acids. V lost 6 bases to trimming and J lost 4 bases; unmatched junction nucleotides: 7. Germline assignment: CDR1 TSWWSYY and CDR2 QGS. The CDR3 nucleotides read TGTGCTCTTGGTTGGGGGATACGCCACCGCGATAAACTCATCTTT. Amino acid sequence: CALGWGIRHRDKLIF.

About this clone: A much larger clone sits a single nucleotide away, making a read error possible. Other nucleotide sequences from this sample produce the same CDR3. The chain is built from TRDV1 and TRDJ1, with 11 bases that match TRDD3. Germline V gene data show CDR1 as TSWWSYY and CDR2 as QGS. J was trimmed by 2 bases and V by 1 base; bases with no gene match: 18. This CDR3 has 21 amino acids. The CDR3 bases are TGTGCTCTTGGGGAACCCCCTTCCCGGGGTTGGGGGATACGGAGAACCGATAAACTCATCTTT. Protein: CALGEPPSRGWGIRRTDKLIF.

With regard to this clone: A read error is the likely source, as a far larger clone sits one nucleotide away. At the DNA level, this CDR3 is encoded by other sequences in the same sample as well. The chain is built from TRDV1 and TRDJ1; no definite D call. The V and J ends lost 3 bases and 10 bases respectively, with 27 bases between them. This CDR3 comprises 17 residues. Germline V gives CDR1 TSWWSYY, CDR2 QGS. The CDR3 reads CALGDHNTARTFRGLIF. DNA of the CDR3: TGTGCTCTTGGGGACCATAATACAGCCAGAACCTTTAGGGGACTCATCTTT.

This clone was detected only a few times. A clone one base away is much larger, so this may be a read error. The sample has other DNA sequences that encode this CDR3 too. V usage is TRDV1 and J usage is TRDJ1; D might be TRDD3 (5 bases). Trimming removed 3 bases from V and 2 bases from J, with 34 bases in between. Germline V gives CDR1 TSWWSYY, CDR2 QGS. The CDR3 has 22 residues. CDR3 sequence (DNA): TGTGCTCTTGGGGACCGCCGATCGGTCTCCAGACCTCCAGGCTGGGTGACCGATAAACTCATCTTT. Translating gives CALGDRRSVSRPPGWVTDKLIF.

In regard to this clone: For this DNA, TCRdb reports the protein of a much larger clone, which diverges at residue 5, most likely from a read error; the protein presented here is translated directly from the DNA. V usage is TRDV1 and J usage is TRDJ1; D unclear. The CDR3 contains 20 residues. The germline CDR1 and CDR2 sequences are TSWWSYY and QGS. With 4 bases removed from V and 5 bases from J, the gap between germline ends came to 32 bases. CDR3 sequence reads: CALGGLNRRDPPKGRDKLIF. As DNA, the CDR3 is TGTGCTCTTGGGGGACTTAATCGACGAGACCCCCCCAAGGGTAGGGATAAACTCATCTTT.

Regarding this clone: With only one base between it and a far larger clone, this is likely a read error. Other DNA variants within this sample encode the same CDR3. This chain joins TRDV3 and TRDJ1; D is ambiguous. This CDR3 region has 14 residues. Germline CDR1 TVYSNPD, CDR2 GDNSRS (reference sequence). V lost 4 bases to trimming and J lost 5 bases, with 20 bases between them. In DNA, the CDR3 is TGTGCCTCACACCGGTACGCCCTCACTGATAAACTCATCTTT. Translated, it gives CASHRYALTDKLIF. The complete variable domain, with remaining parts taken from reference TRDV3 and TRDJ1, reads CDKVTQSSPDQTVASGSEVVLLCTYDTVYSNPDLFWYRIRPDYSFQFVFYGDNSRSEGADFTQGRFSVKHILTQKAFHLVISPVRTEDSATYYCASHRYALTDKLIFGKGTRVTVEP.

The chain couples TRDV1 to TRDJ1, with 7 bases lining up with TRDD3. Germline V gene sequence: CDR1 TSWWSYY, CDR2 QGS. J lost 0 bases, V lost 1 base, and 44 bases had no gene match. This CDR3 contains 29 residues. DNA for the CDR3: TGTGCTCTTGGGGAACCCACCGCCGGATACCACGACGACTTCTTCATATCGGGGGGGATCGTCAAGTACACCGATAAACTCATCTTT. It codes for CALGEPTAGYHDDFFISGGIVKYTDKLIF.

The chain employs TRDV1 and TRDJ1; 11 bases fit TRDD3. The CDR3 is 20 amino acids. Trimming cost V 0 bases and J 4 bases; bases outside gene matches: 16. Germline CDR1 and CDR2: TSWWSYY and QGS. In DNA, the CDR3 is TGTGCTCTTGGGGAACTATCTCCATTACTGGGGGATAATCCCATCGATAAACTCATCTTT. Its translation is CALGELSPLLGDNPIDKLIF.

This clone showed up just a few times. A far larger clone is one base from this, pointing to a likely read error. The V call is TRDV1, the J call TRDJ1; possibly TRDD3 for D (7 bases). Germline V gene data show CDR1 as TSWWSYY and CDR2 as QGS. V was shortened by 0 bases and J by 2 bases, with 28 bases between the two germline ends. The CDR3 loop spans 21 amino acids. The CDR3 spells CALGELPFRRTGEYRTDKLIF. Written as DNA, the CDR3 is TGTGCTCTTGGGGAACTTCCCTTCCGTCGTACTGGGGAATACCGAACCGATAAACTCATCTTT.

This clone was seen a few times. TCRdb shows a much larger clone's protein in place of this DNA's translation, and the two differ at residue 15, likely through a read error; the protein shown is translated from the DNA. The genes are TRDV1 and TRDJ1, with 10 bases identical to TRDD3. This CDR3 is built from 19 residues. CDR1 is TSWWSYY and CDR2 is QGS in the germline V gene. The CDR3 here is CALGNKGWLGDRYTGKLIF. The DNA of the CDR3 is TGTGCTCTTGGGAATAAGGGGTGGCTGGGGGATAGGTACACCGGTAAACTCATCTTT.

As for this clone: The TCRdb protein, from a much larger clone, departs from this DNA's translation at residue 5, likely by read error; the protein shown derives from the DNA. The chain couples TRDV1 to TRDJ1; no clear D gene. Per the germline V gene, CDR1 is TSWWSYY and CDR2 is QGS. V was shortened by 5 bases and J by 9 bases, with 22 bases between the two germline ends. The CDR3 is made up of 15 amino acids. In DNA form, the CDR3 reads TGTGCTCTTGGGAAGAGCTTCGCACCACGCCGTGAACTCATCTTT. Protein product: CALGKSFAPRRELIF.

With respect to this clone: A far bigger clonotype differs at one base, so this is likely a read error. The chain couples TRDV1 to TRDJ1; D not certain. The CDR3 loop spans 21 amino acids. V lost 4 bases to trimming and J lost 1 base, with 31 bases between them. The V gene's germline CDR1 is TSWWSYY and CDR2 QGS. The CDR3 reads CALGASNQLRARTSCTDKLIF. The DNA of the CDR3 is TGTGCTCTTGGGGCCTCCAATCAACTTCGGGCCCGTACTTCGTGCACCGATAAACTCATCTTT.

With respect to this clone: A far larger clone differs by one base, so this is likely a read error. The sample holds other DNA sequences that translate to the same CDR3. The chain carries TRDV1 and TRDJ1; TRDD2 is a possible D gene (9 bases). The germline CDR1 and CDR2 sequences are TSWWSYY and QGS. The V and J ends lost 4 bases and 4 bases respectively, with 28 bases between them. The CDR3 loop spans 19 amino acids. CDR3 nucleotides: TGTGCTCTTGGGGGCCTTCCTACACGTACTGGGGGGTTAGGCGATAAACTCATCTTT. Its translation: CALGGLPTRTGGLGDKLIF.

Comments on this clone: This sequence is one base from a far larger clone and is likely a read error. The chain couples TRDV1 to TRDJ1, with 13 bases matching TRDD3. With V trimmed by 0 bases and J by 1 base, 14 bases remained unmatched. This CDR3 has 21 residues. CDR1 is TSWWSYY, CDR2 QGS, per germline. CDR3 loop: CALGELSPFRTGGYGTDKLIF. As DNA, the CDR3 is TGTGCTCTTGGGGAACTGTCCCCTTTCCGTACTGGGGGATACGGCACCGATAAACTCATCTTT.

Worth noting for this clone: A far larger clone is only one base removed, so a read error is likely. This rearrangement joins TRDV1 to TRDJ1; perhaps D is TRDD2 or TRDD3 (5 bases each). V lost 1 base to trimming and J lost 0 bases, with 33 bases between them. CDR3 length equals 23 residues. Germline-derived CDR1 and CDR2 are TSWWSYY and QGS. CDR3 nucleotide sequence: TGTGCTCTTGGGGAACGATCCAACCCTACGCCTAATGGGGACAGGCGGTACACCGATAAACTCATCTTT. Translation: CALGERSNPTPNGDRRYTDKLIF.

A note on this clone: Only one base separates this from a far larger clonotype, so it likely reflects a read error. Different DNA sequences within this sample yield the same CDR3. The rearrangement links TRDV2 to TRDJ3, with a possible D match to TRDD3 (5 bases). The CDR3 spans 19 residues. CDR1 is GEAIGNYY, CDR2 EKD, per germline. Trimming took 5 bases from V and 0 from J, leaving 19 bases between them. The CDR3 here is CACVDGGEYSSWDTRQMFF. The CDR3 DNA reads as TGTGCCTGTGTCGACGGAGGGGAGTACAGCTCCTGGGACACCCGACAGATGTTTTTC.

This clone is labeled as large. The V gene is TRDV1, the J gene TRDJ1; 7 bases are a match to TRDD3. Germline values: CDR1 TSWWSYY, CDR2 QGS. V lost 8 bases to trimming and J lost 2 bases; unmatched junction nucleotides: 11. The CDR3 sequence is 15 residues long. The CDR3 DNA sequence: TGTGCTCTTCAGGGGCTGGGGATAGCGACCGATAAACTCATCTTT. It is translated as CALQGLGIATDKLIF.